One and the same sample provided the 29 T cell receptor beta chains below, sequenced in a study of T cells after posttransplantation cyclophosphamide. Libraries were prepared by immunoSEQ multiplex PCR; TCRdb keeps only in-frame clonotypes and omits some of them. The sample has about 12,000 clones, none seen only once. The sample was PBMCs. These receptors originate from a woman aged 35 to 49 in good health, CMV-negative, and a related stem cell transplant donor.

This clone was found many times. The chain employs TRBV5-1 and TRBJ1-4; D may be TRBD1 (6 bases). Trimming shortened V by 0 bases and J by 5 bases, and 14 bases separated the two germline ends. CDR1 SGHRS and CDR2 YFSETQ come from the germline V gene. The CDR3 consists of 16 residues. CDR3 coding DNA: TGCGCCAGCAGCTTGGCGGGGGGGCCCTCAAATGAAAAACTGTTTTTT. Amino acid sequence: CASSLAGGPSNEKLFF.

This clone has at least ten counts. This chain connects TRBV18 to TRBJ2-5; no reliable D call. Per germline, CDR1 KGHSH and CDR2 LQKENI. V lost 2 bases and J 1 base, leaving 5 bases between the germline ends. CDR3 length: 13 amino acids. Here the CDR3 reads CASSPGLQETQYF. CDR3 sequence (DNA): TGTGCCAGCTCACCAGGCCTCCAAGAGACCCAGTACTTC.

This clone was recorded at least ten times. This rearrangement joins TRBV6-5 to TRBJ2-7; 12 bases agree with TRBD2. Germline V CDR1 and CDR2: MNHEY, SVGAGI. J lost 6 bases, V lost 0 bases, and 3 bases had no gene match. The CDR3 runs 15 residues. CDR3 protein: CASSYSLAGGSEQYF. CDR3 nucleotides: TGTGCCAGCAGTTACTCGCTAGCGGGAGGGAGCGAGCAGTACTTC.

This clone came up many times. The V call is TRBV7-6, the J call TRBJ2-1; 11 positions agree with TRBD1. V lost 3 bases to trimming and J lost 8 bases; unmatched junction nucleotides: 6. The V gene's germline CDR1 is SGHVS and CDR2 FNYEAQ. The CDR3 consists of 15 residues. CDR3 sequence: CASSFGTGGSDEQFF. CDR3 DNA: TGTGCCAGCAGCTTTGGGACAGGGGGATCCGATGAGCAGTTCTTC. The whole variable domain, filled in from reference TRBV7-6 and TRBJ2-1, reads GAGVSQSPRYKVTKRGQDVALRCDPISGHVSLYWYRQALGQGPEFLTYFNYEAQQDKSGLPNDRFSAERPEGSISTLTIQRTEQRDSAMYRCASSFGTGGSDEQFFGPGTRLTVL.

This clone was counted ten times or more. The chain joins TRBV5-1 to TRBJ2-1; TRBD2 matches at 9 bases. Per germline, CDR1 SGHRS and CDR2 YFSETQ. V shed 0 bases, J shed 4 bases, and the junction held 2 bases outside the gene matches. The CDR3 totals 15 residues. In nucleotides, the CDR3 is TGCGCCAGCAGCTTGGGGCTAGCGGGATACAATGAGCAGTTCTTC. Translation gives CASSLGLAGYNEQFF.

In its sample, this clone was seen many times. The chain recombines TRBV15 with TRBJ2-7; D perhaps matches TRBD1 (7 bases). The germline gives CDR1 LNHNV, CDR2 YYDKDF (reference sequence). Trimming cost V 1 base and J 6 bases, with 13 bases left between them. The CDR3 is 14 amino acids. The CDR3 bases are TGTGCCACCAGCAGAGGCGGGACAGCTCGCGAGCAGTACTTC. Protein sequence: CATSRGGTAREQYF.

This clone was counted ten times or more. V usage is TRBV5-1 and J usage is TRBJ2-3, with 7 bases lining up with TRBD2. Per the germline V gene, CDR1 is SGHRS and CDR2 is YFSETQ. The CDR3 has 16 residues. The J segment lost 0 bases and the V segment lost 4 bases, leaving 8 bases of the junction unmatched. In DNA, the CDR3 is TGCGCCAGCAGCCCGGGGGGTGTGTCTAGCACAGATACGCAGTATTTT. Translation: CASSPGGVSSTDTQYF.

This clone was observed many times. The V call is TRBV5-5, the J call TRBJ1-4; D possibly corresponds to TRBD1 (5 bases). Germline V gives CDR1 SGHKS, CDR2 YYEKEE (reference sequence). This CDR3 region has 14 residues. Trimming removed 4 bases from V and 14 bases from J, with 21 bases in between. The CDR3 loop is CASSLQGRWVRLFF. The CDR3 nucleotides are TGTGCCAGCAGCCTGCAGGGTCGGTGGGTAAGGCTGTTTTTT.

This clone has ten or more counts. The chain links TRBV6-6 to TRBJ1-4, with D unresolved. CDR1 is MNHNY, CDR2 SVGAGI, per germline (reference sequence). V lost 5 bases, J lost 3 bases, and 10 bases lay in between. The CDR3 is 14 residues long. The CDR3 reads CASSLGGANEKLFF. In DNA, the CDR3 is TGTGCCAGCAGTCTCGGCGGGGCTAATGAAAAACTGTTTTTT.

This clone was counted ten times or more. The CDR3 DNA follows: TGTGCCAGCAGTTTCAACTACCCCCACGAGCAGTACTTC. Translated: CASSFNYPHEQYF. The rearrangement joins TRBV12-3 or TRBV12-4 to TRBJ2-7; D gene ambiguous. CDR3 size: 13 residues. With 3 bases removed from V and 5 bases from J, the gap between germline ends came to 11 bases.

This clone was recorded many times. The chain is built from TRBV14 and TRBJ2-3; 9 positions agree with TRBD2. Per the germline V gene, CDR1 is SGHDN and CDR2 is FVKESK. The V segment lost 3 bases and the J segment 5 bases; nucleotides outside the gene matches: 12. CDR3 length equals 17 residues. The CDR3 is CASSHQGTSSAGDTQYF. The CDR3 nucleotides read TGTGCCAGCAGCCACCAAGGGACTAGCTCGGCGGGAGATACGCAGTATTTT. Complete variable domain (other parts from reference TRBV14 and TRBJ2-3): EAGVTQFPSHSVIEKGQTVTLRCDPISGHDNLYWYRRVMGKEIKFLLHFVKESKQDESGMPNNRFLAERTGGTYSTLKVQPAELEDSGVYFCASSHQGTSSAGDTQYFGPGTRLTVL.

This rearrangement joins TRBV12-3 or TRBV12-4 to TRBJ2-5, with 7 bases fitting TRBD1. This CDR3 is 14 amino acids long. With 6 bases clipped from V and 4 bases from J, the junction kept 8 bases outside the gene matches. The chain's CDR3 is CASRKTGLIETQYF. As DNA, the CDR3 is TGTGCCAGCAGGAAGACAGGGTTGATAGAGACCCAGTACTTC.

This clone was seen many times. The rearrangement uses TRBV6-4 and TRBJ2-3, with TRBD2 as a possible D gene (6 bases). The CDR3 loop spans 15 amino acids. Germline V lookup: CDR1 MRHNA, CDR2 SNTAGT. V lost 3 bases to trimming and J lost 0 bases, with 10 bases between them. The CDR3 spells CASSDGLASTDTQYF. CDR3 DNA sequence: TGTGCCAGCAGTGATGGTCTAGCGAGCACAGATACGCAGTATTTT.

This clone has at least ten counts. The chain couples TRBV19 to TRBJ2-1; TRBD2 agrees at 7 bases. The CDR3 totals 16 residues. Germline CDR1 is LNHDA and CDR2 is SQIVND (reference sequence). V lost 5 bases and J lost 0; bases outside the gene matches: 7. The CDR3 sequence: CASSPQRGLSYNEQFF. The DNA of the CDR3 is TGTGCCAGTAGTCCACAGCGGGGACTCTCCTACAATGAGCAGTTCTTC.

In its sample, this clone was seen many times. J is TRBJ2-7 and V is TRBV2; a weak D match, TRBD2 (6 bases). The ends were cut back, 6 bases at V and 4 bases at J, with 13 bases in the middle. The V gene's germline CDR1 is SNHLY and CDR2 FYNNEI. There are 13 residues in the CDR3. CDR3 DNA sequence: TGTGCCAGCAGAGTGTCAAGCGGGTACGAGCAGTACTTC. Its protein product is CASRVSSGYEQYF.

This clone was found a few times. The chain couples TRBV12-3 or TRBV12-4 to TRBJ1-6; D gene uncertain. CDR3 size: 11 residues. V was cut by 1 base and J by 17 bases, with 9 bases left in between. CDR3 residues: CASSLGARVHF. In DNA, the CDR3 is TGTGCCAGCAGTTTAGGGGCTCGCGTCCACTTT.

This clone appeared many times. This chain uses TRBV7-9 with TRBJ2-1, with D maybe TRBD2 (5 bases). The V gene lost 6 bases and the J gene lost 5 bases, with 11 bases spanning the gap. Germline CDR1 reads SEHNR; CDR2 reads FQNEAQ (reference sequence). The CDR3 runs 13 residues. CDR3 nucleotides: TGTGCCAGCAGGAGCTACGGGGACAATGAGCAGTTCTTC. Its translation: CASRSYGDNEQFF.

This clone has ten or more counts. CDR3 sequence reads: CASSFRDKAFF. CDR3 bases: TGTGCCAGCAGTTTCCGGGACAAAGCTTTCTTT. This chain uses TRBV28 with TRBJ1-1; a possible D gene is TRBD1 (6 bases). The V and J ends lost 3 bases and 9 bases respectively, with 8 bases between them. The CDR3 extends over 11 amino acids. Per germline, CDR1 MDHEN and CDR2 SYDVKM.

This clone showed up many times. The chain couples TRBV5-1 to TRBJ1-4; TRBD1 agrees at 7 bases. Trimming at V came to 0 bases and at J to 7 bases, leaving 3 bases not matched to a gene. This CDR3 comprises 14 residues. In germline, CDR1 is SGHRS, CDR2 YFSETQ. The CDR3 nucleotides read TGCGCCAGCAGCTTGGGACAGGGTGTTGAAAAACTGTTTTTT. This codes for CASSLGQGVEKLFF.

This clone was seen at least ten times. The chain employs TRBV18 and TRBJ2-1; 13 bases match TRBD2. The CDR3 covers 17 residues. The germline CDR1 and CDR2 sequences are KGHSH and LQKENI. The V gene end was trimmed by 8 bases and the J gene end by 5 bases; junction bases not matched to a gene: 12. In DNA, the CDR3 is TGTGCCAGCCACGAAACTAGCGGGAGGGCCTCTAACAATGAGCAGTTCTTC. Translation gives CASHETSGRASNNEQFF.

This clone has a count of ten or more. J is TRBJ2-7 and V is TRBV4-2, with D possibly TRBD1 on 5 matching bases. V was clipped by 0 bases and J by 0 bases, with 18 bases between them. The germline V gene encodes CDR1 LGHNA and CDR2 YNFKEQ. CDR3 size: 18 residues. The CDR3 here is CASSQEGHATDISYEQYF. In DNA form, the CDR3 reads TGTGCCAGCAGCCAAGAAGGTCACGCGACAGACATCTCCTACGAGCAGTACTTC.

This clone was counted ten times or more. The chain couples TRBV18 to TRBJ1-3; the D gene is possibly TRBD1 (5 bases). V lost 0 bases, J lost 0 bases, and 21 bases lay in between. The CDR3 totals 20 residues. Per the germline V gene, CDR1 is KGHSH and CDR2 is LQKENI. CDR3 protein: CASSPPGVTALVGSGNTIYF. The DNA of the CDR3 is TGTGCCAGCTCACCACCGGGTGTGACAGCACTCGTGGGCTCTGGAAACACCATATATTTT.

This clone was detected ten times or more. The V and J genes are TRBV14 and TRBJ1-2; 8 bases map to TRBD1. V was pared by 2 bases and J by 8 bases, with 7 bases of the junction left unmatched. This CDR3 contains 14 residues. The germline V gene encodes CDR1 SGHDN and CDR2 FVKESK. The CDR3 loop reads CASSQQDRGGGYTF. CDR3 DNA sequence: TGTGCCAGCAGCCAACAAGACAGGGGAGGAGGCTACACCTTC.

This clone has a count of ten or more. The gene calls are TRBV5-1 and TRBJ2-7; D is ambiguous. The CDR3 consists of 14 residues. Between the trimmed V and J ends, which lost 1 base and 5 bases, there was a span of 13 bases. Germline CDR1 is SGHRS and CDR2 is YFSETQ. CDR3 sequence: CASSLLSGSDEQYF. The CDR3 coding sequence is TGCGCCAGCAGCTTGTTATCGGGTTCCGACGAGCAGTACTTC.

This chain joins TRBV25-1 and TRBJ1-1; 11 nucleotides agree with TRBD1. V gave up 2 bases and J gave up 4 bases; unmatched junction bases: 3. CDR1 is MGHDK and CDR2 is SYGVNS in the germline V gene. The CDR3 totals 15 residues. The CDR3 DNA follows: TGTGCCAGCAGTGAACATGGGACAGGGGGCACTGAAGCTTTCTTT. This encodes CASSEHGTGGTEAFF. The full variable domain, completed using reference TRBV25-1 and TRBJ1-1, is EADIYQTPRYLVIGTGKKITLECSQTMGHDKMYWYQQDPGMELHLIHYSYGVNSTEKGDLSSESTVSRIRTEHFPLTLESARPSHTSQYLCASSEHGTGGTEAFFGQGTRLTVV.

This clone was recorded a few times. This rearrangement joins TRBV25-1 to TRBJ1-4; possible D gene TRBD1, 6 bases. Trimming removed 3 bases from V and 0 bases from J, with 14 bases in between. This CDR3 region has 17 residues. Germline assignment: CDR1 MGHDK and CDR2 SYGVNS. The CDR3 bases are TGTGCCAGCAGTGAGGGGCAGGGGCGGCCAACTAATGAAAAACTGTTTTTT. Its translation: CASSEGQGRPTNEKLFF.

This clone was detected many times. The chain carries TRBV4-3 and TRBJ2-3; 13 nucleotides match TRBD2. The CDR3 runs to 19 residues. Germline trimming cut 0 bases from V and 5 bases from J; bases unmatched to any gene: 11. Germline values: CDR1 LGHNA, CDR2 YSLEER. CDR3 amino acids: CASSQDPAGLAGAVDTQYF. CDR3 in DNA: TGCGCCAGCAGCCAAGATCCCGCTGGACTAGCGGGAGCAGTAGATACGCAGTATTTT.

This clone was seen at least ten times. The chain has TRBV12-3 or TRBV12-4 and TRBJ1-4, with TRBD1 matching over 9 bases. Trimming cost V 4 bases and J 6 bases; bases outside gene matches: 9. The CDR3 runs to 16 residues. The CDR3 is CASSWGQGYRDEKLFF. DNA of the CDR3: TGTGCCAGCAGTTGGGGACAGGGCTATAGGGATGAAAAACTGTTTTTT.

This clone appeared a few times. V is TRBV30 and J is TRBJ1-2, with 7 bases lining up with TRBD1. V shed 4 bases, J shed 4 bases, and the junction held 3 bases outside the gene matches. This CDR3 spans 12 amino acids. Germline CDR1 is GTSNPN and CDR2 is SVGIG (reference sequence). CDR3 loop: CAWTGDSYGYTF. The CDR3 DNA reads TGTGCCTGGACGGGGGACAGCTATGGCTACACCTTC.